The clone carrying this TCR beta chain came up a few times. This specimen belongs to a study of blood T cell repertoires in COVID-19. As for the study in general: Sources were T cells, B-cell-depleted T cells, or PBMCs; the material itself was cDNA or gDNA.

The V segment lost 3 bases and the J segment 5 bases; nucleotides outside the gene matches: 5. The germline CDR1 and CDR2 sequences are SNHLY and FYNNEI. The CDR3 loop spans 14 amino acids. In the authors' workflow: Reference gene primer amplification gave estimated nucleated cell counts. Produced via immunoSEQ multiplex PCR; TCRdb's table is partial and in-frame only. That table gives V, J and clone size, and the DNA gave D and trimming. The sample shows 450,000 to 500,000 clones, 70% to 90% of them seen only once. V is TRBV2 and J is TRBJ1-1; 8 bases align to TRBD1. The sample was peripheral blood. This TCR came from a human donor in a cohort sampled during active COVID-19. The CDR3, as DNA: TGTGCCAGCAGTGACAGGGGGCCGGGGACTGAAGCTTTCTTT. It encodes CASSDRGPGTEAFF.